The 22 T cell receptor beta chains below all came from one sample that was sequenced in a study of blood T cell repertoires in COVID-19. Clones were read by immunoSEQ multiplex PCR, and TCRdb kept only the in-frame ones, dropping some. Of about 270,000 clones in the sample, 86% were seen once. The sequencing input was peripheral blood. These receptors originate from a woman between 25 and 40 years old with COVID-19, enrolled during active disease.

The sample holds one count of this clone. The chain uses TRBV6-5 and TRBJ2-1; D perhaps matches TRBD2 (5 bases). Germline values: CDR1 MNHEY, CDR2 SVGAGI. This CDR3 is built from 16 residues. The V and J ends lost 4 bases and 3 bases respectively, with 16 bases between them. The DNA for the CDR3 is TGTGCCAGCAGTTTCATGAGGGCCGACAACTACAATGAGCAGTTCTTC. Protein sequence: CASSFMRADNYNEQFF.

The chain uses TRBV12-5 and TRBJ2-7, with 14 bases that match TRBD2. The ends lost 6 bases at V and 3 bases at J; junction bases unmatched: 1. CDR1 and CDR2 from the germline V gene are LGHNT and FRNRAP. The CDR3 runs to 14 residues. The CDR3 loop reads CASGGLAGGYEQYF. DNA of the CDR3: TGTGCTAGTGGCGGACTAGCGGGGGGCTACGAGCAGTACTTC.

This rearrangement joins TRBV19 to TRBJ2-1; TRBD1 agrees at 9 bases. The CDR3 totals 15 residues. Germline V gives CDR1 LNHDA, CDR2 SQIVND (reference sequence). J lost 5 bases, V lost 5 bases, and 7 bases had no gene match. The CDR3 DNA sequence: TGTGCCAGTAGTGGACCGGGACAGGGAAACAATGAGCAGTTCTTC. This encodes CASSGPGQGNNEQFF.

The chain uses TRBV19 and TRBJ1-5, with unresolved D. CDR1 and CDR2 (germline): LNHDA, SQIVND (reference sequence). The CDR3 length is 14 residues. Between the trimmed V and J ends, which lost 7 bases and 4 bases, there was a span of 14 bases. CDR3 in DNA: TGTGCCAGTAAGGCTGGTGACTATAATCAGCCCCAGCATTTT. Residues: CASKAGDYNQPQHF.

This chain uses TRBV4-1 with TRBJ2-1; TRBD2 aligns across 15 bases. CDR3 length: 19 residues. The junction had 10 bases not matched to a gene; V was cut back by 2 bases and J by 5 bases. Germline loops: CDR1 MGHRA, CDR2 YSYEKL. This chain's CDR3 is CASSQHYLGLAGGNNEQFF. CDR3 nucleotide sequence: TGCGCCAGCAGCCAACATTACCTCGGACTAGCGGGGGGGAACAATGAGCAGTTCTTC.

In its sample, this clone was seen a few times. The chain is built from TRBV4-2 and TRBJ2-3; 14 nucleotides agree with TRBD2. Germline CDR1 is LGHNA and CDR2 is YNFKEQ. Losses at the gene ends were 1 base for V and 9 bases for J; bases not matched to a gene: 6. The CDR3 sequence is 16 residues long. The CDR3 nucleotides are TGTGCCAGCAGCCAAGTCGTCGGGACTAGCGGGGGAACGCAGTATTTT. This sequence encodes CASSQVVGTSGGTQYF.

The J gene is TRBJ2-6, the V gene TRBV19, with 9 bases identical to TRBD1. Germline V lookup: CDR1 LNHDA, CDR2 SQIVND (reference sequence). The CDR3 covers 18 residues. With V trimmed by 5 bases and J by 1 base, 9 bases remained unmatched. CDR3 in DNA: TGTGCCAGTAGTGGGCGGGGACAGGGAGGGTCTGGGGCCAACGTCCTGACTTTC. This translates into CASSGRGQGGSGANVLTF. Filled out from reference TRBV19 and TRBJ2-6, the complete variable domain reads DGGITQSPKYLFRKEGQNVTLSCEQNLNHDAMYWYRQDPGQGLRLIYYSQIVNDFQKGDIAEGYSVSREKKESFPLTVTSAQKNPTAFYLCASSGRGQGGSGANVLTFGAGSRLTVL.

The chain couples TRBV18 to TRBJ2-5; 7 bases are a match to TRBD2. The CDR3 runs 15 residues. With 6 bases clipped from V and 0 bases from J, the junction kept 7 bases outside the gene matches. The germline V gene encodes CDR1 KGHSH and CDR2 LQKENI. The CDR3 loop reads CASSTRGGDQETQYF. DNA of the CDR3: TGTGCCAGCTCTACAAGGGGAGGGGACCAAGAGACCCAGTACTTC.

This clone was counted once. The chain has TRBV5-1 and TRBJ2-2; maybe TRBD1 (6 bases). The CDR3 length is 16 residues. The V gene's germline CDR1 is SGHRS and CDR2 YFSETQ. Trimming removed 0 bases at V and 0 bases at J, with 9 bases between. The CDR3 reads CASSLGQATNTGELFF. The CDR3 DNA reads TGCGCCAGCAGCTTGGGACAGGCCACGAACACCGGGGAGCTGTTTTTT.

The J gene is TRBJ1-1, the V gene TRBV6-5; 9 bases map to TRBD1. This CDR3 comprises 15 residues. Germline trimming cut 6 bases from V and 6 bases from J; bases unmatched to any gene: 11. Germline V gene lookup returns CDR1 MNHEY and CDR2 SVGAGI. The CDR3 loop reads CASRSPDRGIAEAFF. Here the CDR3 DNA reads TGTGCCAGCAGGTCACCGGACAGGGGAATCGCTGAAGCTTTCTTT.

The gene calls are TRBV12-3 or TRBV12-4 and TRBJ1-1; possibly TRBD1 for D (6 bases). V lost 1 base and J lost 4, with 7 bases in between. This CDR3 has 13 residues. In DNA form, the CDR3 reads TGTGCCAGCAGTTTAGGGGGGCTCACTGAAGCTTTCTTT. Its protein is CASSLGGLTEAFF.

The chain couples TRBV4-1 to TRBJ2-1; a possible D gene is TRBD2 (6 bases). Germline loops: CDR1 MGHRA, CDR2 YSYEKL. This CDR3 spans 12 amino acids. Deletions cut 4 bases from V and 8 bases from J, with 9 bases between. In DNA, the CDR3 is TGCGCCAGCAGCCCGCGGGGCTATGAGCAGTTCTTC. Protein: CASSPRGYEQFF.

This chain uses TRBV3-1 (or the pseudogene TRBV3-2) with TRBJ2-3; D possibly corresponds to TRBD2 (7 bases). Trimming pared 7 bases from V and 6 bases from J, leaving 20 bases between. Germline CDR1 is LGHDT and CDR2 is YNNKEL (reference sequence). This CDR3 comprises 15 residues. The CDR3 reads CASNPLGGGKDTQYF. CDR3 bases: TGTGCCAGCAACCCCTTGGGGGGGGGCAAGGATACGCAGTATTTT.

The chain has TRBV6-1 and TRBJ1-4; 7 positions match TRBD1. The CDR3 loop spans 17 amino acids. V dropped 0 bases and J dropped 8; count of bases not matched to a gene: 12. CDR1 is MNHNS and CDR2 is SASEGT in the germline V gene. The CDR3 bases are TGTGCCAGCAGTGAAGCTCCAACAGGGGACCTGGGAGAAAAACTGTTTTTT. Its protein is CASSEAPTGDLGEKLFF.

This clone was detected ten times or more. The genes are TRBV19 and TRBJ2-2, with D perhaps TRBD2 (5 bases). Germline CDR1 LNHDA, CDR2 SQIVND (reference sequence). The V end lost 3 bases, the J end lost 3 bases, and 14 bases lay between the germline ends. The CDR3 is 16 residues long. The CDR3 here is CASSIGLFPYTGELFF. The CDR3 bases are TGTGCCAGTAGTATCGGACTTTTTCCTTACACCGGGGAGCTGTTTTTT. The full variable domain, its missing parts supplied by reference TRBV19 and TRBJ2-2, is DGGITQSPKYLFRKEGQNVTLSCEQNLNHDAMYWYRQDPGQGLRLIYYSQIVNDFQKGDIAEGYSVSREKKESFPLTVTSAQKNPTAFYLCASSIGLFPYTGELFFGEGSRLTVL.

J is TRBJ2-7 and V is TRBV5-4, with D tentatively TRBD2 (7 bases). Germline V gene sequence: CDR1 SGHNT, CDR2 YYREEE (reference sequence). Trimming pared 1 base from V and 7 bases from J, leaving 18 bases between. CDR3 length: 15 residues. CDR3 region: CASSLFGGGAAEQYF. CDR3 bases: TGTGCCAGCAGCTTGTTTGGAGGGGGGGCAGCGGAGCAGTACTTC.

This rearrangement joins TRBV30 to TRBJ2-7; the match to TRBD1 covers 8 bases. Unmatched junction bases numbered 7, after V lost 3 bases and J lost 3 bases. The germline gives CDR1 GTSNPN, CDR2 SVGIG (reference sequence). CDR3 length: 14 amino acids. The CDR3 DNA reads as TGTGCCTGGAGGATGGGACAGGCTAGCTACGAGCAGTACTTC. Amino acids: CAWRMGQASYEQYF.

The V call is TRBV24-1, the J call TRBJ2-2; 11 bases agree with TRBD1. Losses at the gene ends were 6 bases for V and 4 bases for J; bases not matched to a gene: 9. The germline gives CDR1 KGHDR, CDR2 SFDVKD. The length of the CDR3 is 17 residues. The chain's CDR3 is CATSTIGTGGFTGELFF. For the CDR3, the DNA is TGTGCCACCAGTACGATCGGGACAGGGGGTTTCACCGGGGAGCTGTTTTTT.

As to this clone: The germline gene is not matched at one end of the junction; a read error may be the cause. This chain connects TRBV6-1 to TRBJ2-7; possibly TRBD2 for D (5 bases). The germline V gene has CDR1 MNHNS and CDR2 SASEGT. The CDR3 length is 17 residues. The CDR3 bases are TGTGCCAGCAGTGAAGCGCTTTTTAGCGCAGTGGGGTACGGGCAGTACTTC. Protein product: CASSEALFSAVGYGQYF.

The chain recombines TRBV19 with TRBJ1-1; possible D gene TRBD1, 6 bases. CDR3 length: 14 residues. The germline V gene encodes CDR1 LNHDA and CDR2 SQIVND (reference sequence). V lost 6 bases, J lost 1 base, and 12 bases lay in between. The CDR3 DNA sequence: TGTGCCAGTAGGCTGACAGGATCGAACACTGAAGCTTTCTTT. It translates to CASRLTGSNTEAFF.

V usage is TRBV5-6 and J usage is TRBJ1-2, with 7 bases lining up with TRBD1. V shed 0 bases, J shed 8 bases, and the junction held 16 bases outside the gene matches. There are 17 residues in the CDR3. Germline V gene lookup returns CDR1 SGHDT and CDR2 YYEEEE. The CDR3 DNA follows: TGTGCCAGCAGCTTGGGGATGGTGAAGGGCAGGGGGTCCGGCTACACCTTC. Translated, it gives CASSLGMVKGRGSGYTF.

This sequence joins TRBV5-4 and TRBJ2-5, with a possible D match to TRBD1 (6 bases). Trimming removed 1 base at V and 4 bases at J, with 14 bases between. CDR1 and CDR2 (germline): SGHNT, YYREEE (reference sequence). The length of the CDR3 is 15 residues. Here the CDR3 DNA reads TGTGCCAGCAGCTTGATGGGCAGGGGTATAGAGACCCAGTACTTC. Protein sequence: CASSLMGRGIETQYF.